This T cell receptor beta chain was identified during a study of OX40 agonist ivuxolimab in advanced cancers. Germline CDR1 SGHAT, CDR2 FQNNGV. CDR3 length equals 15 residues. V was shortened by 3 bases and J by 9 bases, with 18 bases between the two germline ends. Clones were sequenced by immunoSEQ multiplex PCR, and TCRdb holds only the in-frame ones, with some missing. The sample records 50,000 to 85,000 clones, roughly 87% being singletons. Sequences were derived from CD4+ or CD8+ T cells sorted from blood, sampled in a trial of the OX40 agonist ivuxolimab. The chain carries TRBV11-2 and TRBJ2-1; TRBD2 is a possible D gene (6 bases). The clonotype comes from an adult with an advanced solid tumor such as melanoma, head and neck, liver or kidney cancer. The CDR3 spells CASSFEGRGWGEQFF. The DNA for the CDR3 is TGTGCCAGCAGCTTCGAAGGCCGGGGGTGGGGTGAGCAGTTCTTC.